These 20 T cell receptor beta chains were sequenced from one sample in a study of graft-versus-host responses after intestinal transplantation. These receptors have no known antigen. The repertoire was sequenced with immunoSEQ multiplex PCR; TCRdb's copy has only in-frame clones and lacks some. The top ten hold 5.5% to 7% of the sample, which has approximately 92,000 clones, about 89% seen once. This sample comprised unstimulated CD8+ T cells sorted from spleen or lymph node cells, obtained before intestinal transplant. These receptors were taken from a human donor who received an intestinal transplant.

The chain couples TRBV5-4 to TRBJ2-1; no clear D gene. V lost 0 bases, J lost 8 bases, and 6 bases lay in between. The CDR3 is 12 residues long. CDR1 and CDR2 from the germline V gene are SGHNT and YYREEE (reference sequence). The CDR3, as DNA: TGTGCCAGCAGCTTGGTTTCCGATGAGCAGTTCTTC. It is translated as CASSLVSDEQFF.

J is TRBJ2-3 and V is TRBV5-1; 11 bases agree with TRBD2. Germline V gene lookup returns CDR1 SGHRS and CDR2 YFSETQ. This CDR3 contains 15 residues. The junction had 1 base not matched to a gene; V was cut back by 0 bases and J by 4 bases. CDR3 bases: TGCGCCAGCAGCTTGGGGGGACTAGCGGCAGATACGCAGTATTTT. Its protein product is CASSLGGLAADTQYF. The whole variable domain, remainder taken from reference TRBV5-1 and TRBJ2-3, is KAGVTQTPRYLIKTRGQQVTLSCSPISGHRSVSWYQQTPGQGLQFLFEYFSETQRNKGNFPGRFSGRQFSNSRSEMNVSTLELGDSALYLCASSLGGLAADTQYFGPGTRLTVL.

The rearrangement links TRBV7-7 to TRBJ2-5, with 9 positions matching TRBD2. The CDR3 is 16 amino acids. Germline V lookup: CDR1 SSHAT, CDR2 FNYEAQ (reference sequence). V was pared by 5 bases and J by 4 bases, with 11 bases of the junction left unmatched. CDR3 sequence reads: CASSPQWAAGGETQYF. CDR3 DNA sequence: TGTGCCAGCAGCCCACAATGGGCAGCGGGGGGAGAGACCCAGTACTTC.

This chain connects TRBV6-4 to TRBJ2-1; D assignment may be TRBD1 or TRBD2 (5 bases each). Germline CDR1 reads MRHNA; CDR2 reads SNTAGT. The CDR3 spans 14 residues. Trimming cost V 5 bases and J 7 bases, with 15 bases left between them. This CDR3 reads CASSPGPGGNEQFF. CDR3 DNA sequence: TGTGCCAGCAGTCCGGGACCCGGTGGGAATGAGCAGTTCTTC.

V and J are TRBV5-4 and TRBJ1-2; D uncertain. This CDR3 has 13 amino acids. Trimming cost V 0 bases and J 4 bases, with 7 bases left between them. Germline V CDR1 and CDR2: SGHNT, YYREEE (reference sequence). Here the CDR3 DNA reads TGTGCCAGCAGCTTGGAGGAGGGCTATGGCTACACCTTC. The encoded protein is CASSLEEGYGYTF.

This chain links TRBV5-1 with TRBJ2-7, with 13 bases that match TRBD2. Per the germline V gene, CDR1 is SGHRS and CDR2 is YFSETQ. Germline trimming cut 5 bases from V and 5 bases from J; bases unmatched to any gene: 13. The CDR3 is 17 amino acids. CDR3 loop: CASRLGTSGIVRNEQYF. In nucleotides, the CDR3 is TGCGCCAGCAGACTGGGGACTAGCGGGATCGTTAGGAACGAGCAGTACTTC.

A note on this clone: This sample also contains other DNA sequences that code for the same CDR3. The chain recombines TRBV6-5 with TRBJ1-2, with TRBD1 as a possible D gene (6 bases). Germline-derived CDR1 and CDR2 are MNHEY and SVGAGI. This CDR3 is 13 amino acids long. V lost 2 bases, J lost 2 bases, and 6 bases lay in between. The CDR3 loop reads CASSYQGNYGYTF. The CDR3 DNA reads as TGTGCCAGCAGTTACCAGGGGAACTATGGCTACACCTTC.

The genes are TRBV7-6 and TRBJ2-7; D tentatively fits TRBD1 or TRBD2 (5 bases each). Trimming shortened V by 1 base and J by 4 bases, and 14 bases separated the two germline ends. The CDR3 is made up of 15 amino acids. CDR1 is SGHVS, CDR2 FNYEAQ, per germline. CDR3 region: CASSLVALGVYEQYF. The CDR3 DNA reads as TGTGCCAGCAGCTTAGTAGCGTTAGGGGTTTACGAGCAGTACTTC. Full variable domain (missing parts from reference TRBV7-6 and TRBJ2-7): GAGVSQSPRYKVTKRGQDVALRCDPISGHVSLYWYRQALGQGPEFLTYFNYEAQQDKSGLPNDRFSAERPEGSISTLTIQRTEQRDSAMYRCASSLVALGVYEQYFGPGTRLTVT.

This chain links TRBV19 with TRBJ1-2, with TRBD1 identical over 12 bases. The CDR3 contains 15 residues. Germline V gene sequence: CDR1 LNHDA, CDR2 SQIVND (reference sequence). The trim removed 4 bases at V and 8 bases at J, leaving 8 bases unmatched. The CDR3, as DNA: TGTGCCAGTAGTAACCCGGGACAGGGGGCCTTCGGCTACACCTTC. Residues: CASSNPGQGAFGYTF.

The genes are TRBV29-1 and TRBJ2-1, with TRBD1 matching 8 bases. With 4 bases clipped from V and 0 bases from J, the junction kept 5 bases outside the gene matches. The CDR3 runs 15 residues. Germline-derived CDR1 and CDR2 are SQVTM and ANQGSEA. The CDR3 nucleotides are TGCAGCGTTGCCACAGGGGGATCCTCCTACAATGAGCAGTTCTTC. Translation gives CSVATGGSSYNEQFF.

The V call is TRBV13, the J call TRBJ2-7; the match to TRBD1 covers 11 bases. Trimming removed 3 bases from V and 2 bases from J; junction bases left unmatched: 0. The germline V gene encodes CDR1 PRHDT and CDR2 FYEKMQ (reference sequence). The CDR3 is 14 residues long. For the CDR3, the DNA is TGTGCCAGCAGCTTGGGACAGGGGGCCTACGAGCAGTACTTC. Translated, it gives CASSLGQGAYEQYF.

The chain has TRBV9 and TRBJ1-2; D gene uncertain. In germline, CDR1 is SGDLS, CDR2 YYNGEE. This CDR3 is 15 amino acids long. Trimming removed 0 bases at V and 1 base at J, with 10 bases between. CDR3 sequence: CASSVDSQINYGYTF. CDR3 DNA sequence: TGTGCCAGCAGCGTAGACAGCCAGATTAACTATGGCTACACCTTC.

This clone was seen once. The rearrangement links TRBV10-3 to TRBJ2-7; no clear D gene. With 2 bases removed from V and 4 bases from J, the gap between germline ends came to 3 bases. The CDR3 is made up of 11 amino acids. Germline assignment: CDR1 ENHRY and CDR2 SYGVKD. The CDR3 sequence: CAISEGYEQYF. The CDR3 region has the DNA TGTGCCATCAGTGAGGGGTACGAGCAGTACTTC.

The CDR3 spells CASRRLGEGEQYF. CDR3 bases: TGTGCCAGCAGGAGACTAGGGGAGGGCGAGCAGTACTTC. This chain links TRBV27 with TRBJ2-7, with 7 nucleotides matching TRBD2. V lost 6 bases, J lost 6 bases, and 8 bases stayed unmatched. Germline values: CDR1 MNHEY, CDR2 SMNVEV (reference sequence). The CDR3 is made up of 13 amino acids.

J is TRBJ2-7 and V is TRBV6-6, with D possibly TRBD2 on 5 matching bases. V shed 0 bases and J shed 7 bases, with 13 bases lying between them. The CDR3 length is 14 residues. Germline CDR1 and CDR2: MNHNY and SVGAGI (reference sequence). CDR3 protein: CASSYSNGVGEQYF. DNA for the CDR3: TGTGCCAGCAGTTACTCGAACGGGGTCGGGGAGCAGTACTTC.

This chain uses TRBV5-6 with TRBJ2-1; D assignment may be TRBD1 or TRBD2 (6 bases each). CDR1 is SGHDT and CDR2 is YYEEEE in the germline V gene. The CDR3 length is 14 residues. The ends were cut back, 0 bases at V and 8 bases at J, with 12 bases in the middle. For the CDR3, the DNA is TGTGCCAGCAGCTTGGTGTCAGGGGAGGATGAGCAGTTCTTC. Translated, it gives CASSLVSGEDEQFF.

The genes are TRBV5-3 and TRBJ1-2; D call uncertain. TRBV5-3 is identified as an open reading frame with a role that is uncertain. Trimming shortened V by 5 bases and J by 5 bases, and 4 bases separated the two germline ends. CDR3 length: 10 residues. CDR3 nucleotides: TGTGCCAGAAGGGAGTATGGCTACACCTTC. Its protein product is CARREYGYTF.

The V gene is TRBV28, the J gene TRBJ1-2; D unresolved. The CDR3 consists of 12 residues. In germline, CDR1 is MDHEN, CDR2 SYDVKM. V was shortened by 7 bases and J by 4 bases, with 10 bases between the two germline ends. CDR3 bases: TGTGCCAGCATTTCCGGGAGCTATGGCTACACCTTC. It specifies CASISGSYGYTF.

The rearrangement uses TRBV29-1 and TRBJ1-2, with D possibly TRBD1 on 5 matching bases. The CDR3 contains 17 residues. V shed 7 bases and J shed 5 bases, with 29 bases lying between them. Germline lookup yields CDR1 SQVTM and CDR2 ANQGSEA. The CDR3 reads CSATPQGPSRLPYGYTF. CDR3 bases: TGCAGCGCGACCCCTCAGGGTCCCTCTAGACTACCATATGGCTACACCTTC.

The V call is TRBV7-6, the J call TRBJ2-1, with D perhaps TRBD1 (8 bases). V dropped 2 bases and J dropped 6 bases, with 20 bases sitting between them. Germline CDR1 reads SGHVS; CDR2 reads FNYEAQ. CDR3 length: 17 residues. CDR3 coding DNA: TGTGCCAGCAGCTTACCTAAGGACAGGGAGGGGGGCAATGAGCAGTTCTTC. It translates to CASSLPKDREGGNEQFF.